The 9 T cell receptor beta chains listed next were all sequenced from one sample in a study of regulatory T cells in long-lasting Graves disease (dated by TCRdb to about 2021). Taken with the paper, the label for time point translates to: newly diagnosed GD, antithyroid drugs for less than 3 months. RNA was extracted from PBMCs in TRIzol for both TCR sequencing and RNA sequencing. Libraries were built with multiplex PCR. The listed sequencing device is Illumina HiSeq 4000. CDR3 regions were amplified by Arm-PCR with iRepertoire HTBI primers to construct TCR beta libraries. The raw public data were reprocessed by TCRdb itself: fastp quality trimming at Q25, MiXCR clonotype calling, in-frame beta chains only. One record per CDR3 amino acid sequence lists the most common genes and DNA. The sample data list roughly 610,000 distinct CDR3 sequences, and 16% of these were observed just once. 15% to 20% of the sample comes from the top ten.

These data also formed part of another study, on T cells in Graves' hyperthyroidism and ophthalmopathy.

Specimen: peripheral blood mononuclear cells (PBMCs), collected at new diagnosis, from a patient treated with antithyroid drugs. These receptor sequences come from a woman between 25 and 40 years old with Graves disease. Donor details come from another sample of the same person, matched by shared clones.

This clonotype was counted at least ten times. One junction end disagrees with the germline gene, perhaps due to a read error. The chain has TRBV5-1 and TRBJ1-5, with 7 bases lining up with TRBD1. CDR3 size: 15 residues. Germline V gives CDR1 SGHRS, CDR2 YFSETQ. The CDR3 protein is CASSLGQISNQPQHF. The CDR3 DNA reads TGTGCCAGCAGCTTGGGACAGATTAGCAATCAGCCCCAGCATTTT. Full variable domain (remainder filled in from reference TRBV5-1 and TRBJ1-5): KAGVTQTPRYLIKTRGQQVTLSCSPISGHRSVSWYQQTPGQGLQFLFEYFSETQRNKGNFPGRFSGRQFSNSRSEMNVSTLELGDSALYLCASSLGQISNQPQHFGDGTRLSIL.

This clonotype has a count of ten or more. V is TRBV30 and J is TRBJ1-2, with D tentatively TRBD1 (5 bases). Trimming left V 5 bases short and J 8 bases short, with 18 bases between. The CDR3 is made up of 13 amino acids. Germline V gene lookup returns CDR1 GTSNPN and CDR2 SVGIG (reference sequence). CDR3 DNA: TGTGCCTGGCCCAGGGCCCCCGGACGCGGCTACACCTTC. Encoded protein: CAWPRAPGRGYTF.

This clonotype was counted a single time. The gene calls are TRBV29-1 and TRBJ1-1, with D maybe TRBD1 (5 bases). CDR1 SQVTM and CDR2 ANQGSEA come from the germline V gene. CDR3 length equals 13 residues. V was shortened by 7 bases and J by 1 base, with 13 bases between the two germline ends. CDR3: CSAHRRRNTEAFF. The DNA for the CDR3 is TGCAGCGCTCACAGGAGACGGAACACTGAAGCTTTCTTT.

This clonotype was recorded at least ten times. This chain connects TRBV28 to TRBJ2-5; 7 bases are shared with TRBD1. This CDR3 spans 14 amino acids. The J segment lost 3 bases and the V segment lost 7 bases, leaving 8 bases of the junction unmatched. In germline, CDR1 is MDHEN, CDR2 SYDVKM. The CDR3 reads CASNRWDRKETQYF. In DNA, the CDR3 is TGTGCCAGCAATAGATGGGACAGAAAAGAGACCCAGTACTTC.

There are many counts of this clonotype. CDR3 amino acids: CASSQIANTEAFF. The CDR3 coding sequence is TGTGCCAGCAGCCAAATCGCTAACACTGAAGCTTTCTTT. The V call is TRBV7-6, the J call TRBJ1-1, with unresolved D. V lost 5 bases, J lost 2 bases, and 9 bases lay in between. This CDR3 spans 13 amino acids. Germline-derived CDR1 and CDR2 are SGHVS and FNYEAQ.

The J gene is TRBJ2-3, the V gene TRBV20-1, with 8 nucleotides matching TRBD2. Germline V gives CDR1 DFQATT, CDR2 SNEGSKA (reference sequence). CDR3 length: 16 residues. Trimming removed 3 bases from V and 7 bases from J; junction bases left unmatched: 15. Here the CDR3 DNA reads TGCAGTGCTAGTCCGCTAGCGGGTGGGGGTTTGTATACGCAGTATTTT. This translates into CSASPLAGGGLYTQYF.

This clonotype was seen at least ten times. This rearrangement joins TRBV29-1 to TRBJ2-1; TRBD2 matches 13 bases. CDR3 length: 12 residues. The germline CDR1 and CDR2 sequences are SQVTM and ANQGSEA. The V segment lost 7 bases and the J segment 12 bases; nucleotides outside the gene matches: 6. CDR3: CSAGLAGFRQFF. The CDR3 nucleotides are TGCAGCGCGGGACTAGCGGGATTTCGGCAGTTCTTC.

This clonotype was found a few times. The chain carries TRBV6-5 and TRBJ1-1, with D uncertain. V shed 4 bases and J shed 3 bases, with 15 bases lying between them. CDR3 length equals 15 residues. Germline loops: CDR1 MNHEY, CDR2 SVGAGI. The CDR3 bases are TGTGCCAGCAGTTCCTCTGCGGTAGGCGACACTGAAGCTTTCTTT. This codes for CASSSSAVGDTEAFF.

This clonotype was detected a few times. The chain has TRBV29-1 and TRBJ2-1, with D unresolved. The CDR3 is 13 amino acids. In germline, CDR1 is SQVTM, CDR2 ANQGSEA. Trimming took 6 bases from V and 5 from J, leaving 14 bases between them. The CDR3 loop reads CSVATPLDNEQFF. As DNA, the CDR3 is TGCAGCGTGGCGACCCCCTTGGACAATGAGCAGTTCTTC.